This T cell receptor beta chain derives from a study of blood T cell repertoires in COVID-19. As for the study in general: T cells, B-cell-depleted T cells, or PBMCs supplied cDNA or gDNA.

In the authors' workflow: Reference gene primer amplification gave nucleated cell count estimates. Method: immunoSEQ multiplex PCR; TCRdb's copy keeps in-frame clones and lacks some. The V and J calls and clone size come from that table; D and trimming were worked out from the DNA. In the table there are under 250,000 clones, 80% to 90% of which are singletons. Recovered participants had two consecutive negative NP/OP PCR tests, healthcare professional clearance, or symptom resolution. Germline CDR1 reads SGHAT; CDR2 reads FQNNGV. The CDR3 has 14 amino acids. Trimming cost V 1 base and J 5 bases, with 9 bases left between them.

The V gene is TRBV11-2, the J gene TRBJ2-1; D gene unclear. The sequence derives from a middle-aged man who had recovered from COVID-19. The sequenced material came from PBMCs or T cells enriched from blood (not recorded which). The CDR3 bases are TGTGCCAGCAGCTTAGGATGGCAGGACAATGAGCAGTTCTTC. It is translated as CASSLGWQDNEQFF.